What follows are 2 T cell receptor beta chains derived from one specimen sequenced in a study of OX40 agonist ivuxolimab in advanced cancers. Libraries were constructed by the immunoSEQ multiplex PCR assay. Here the immuneACCESS table is served through TCRdb, limited to in-frame sequences with V and J called. Missing clones are a known gap in these copies; in checked studies unresolved V genes cover under half, and the rest lacks a known reason. Across this sample there are 70,000 to 95,000 clones, with approximately 82% seen only once. The ten largest clones take up 0.76% of the sample. Sample: CD4+ or CD8+ T cells sorted from blood, taken in a trial of the OX40 agonist ivuxolimab. These receptor sequences come from an adult with an advanced solid tumor such as melanoma, head and neck, liver or kidney cancer.

The rearrangement links TRBV6-6 to TRBJ2-2; tentative D call: TRBD1 (6 bases). V lost 4 bases, J lost 5 bases, and 11 bases lay in between. There are 14 residues in the CDR3. The V gene's germline CDR1 is MNHNY and CDR2 SVGAGI (reference sequence). CDR3 DNA: TGTGCCAGCAGTTTATCCACAGGGACCGGGGAGCTGTTTTTT. Translation: CASSLSTGTGELFF.

This chain joins TRBV5-1 and TRBJ2-7, with 7 bases matching TRBD1. Germline assignment: CDR1 SGHRS and CDR2 YFSETQ. V shed 4 bases, J shed 5 bases, and the junction held 9 bases outside the gene matches. The CDR3 loop spans 14 amino acids. CDR3 sequence (DNA): TGCGCCAGCAGCATTTGGACAGGAAGGAACGAGCAGTACTTC. Its protein is CASSIWTGRNEQYF.